The 18 T cell receptor beta chains below come from one sample, sequenced in a study of spatial heterogeneity in lung cancer. No cognate antigen is known for these TCRs. Notes on the study in general: Counts that tracked tumor mutation counts were those of expanded intratumoral alpha and beta TCRs.

TCRdb re-analysed the 5' RACE reads in MiXCR, keeping a single row per CDR3 protein. Of about 100,000 distinct CDR3 sequences listed, 4.4% are singletons. Time point noted: sample taken at primary tumor resection. Here the sequenced sample was lung tumor tissue, taken at surgery. Source of these receptors: a male donor with early-stage non-small cell lung cancer.

This clonotype was counted at least ten times. The CDR3 DNA is TGTGCCAGCAGTTGGGGGTACACCACTGAAGCTTTCTTT. It encodes CASSWGYTTEAFF. The chain links TRBV12-3 or TRBV12-4 to TRBJ1-1, with a possible D match to TRBD1 (5 bases). The germline V and J ends were trimmed by 4 bases and 4 bases, with 10 bases remaining between them. This CDR3 is built from 13 residues.

This clonotype was seen many times. V and J are TRBV9 and TRBJ2-1; 8 nucleotides align to TRBD2. Unmatched junction bases numbered 9, after V lost 3 bases and J lost 10 bases. The CDR3 is 14 amino acids. Germline CDR1 reads SGDLS; CDR2 reads YYNGEE. The CDR3: CASSALAGSREQFF. The CDR3 bases are TGTGCCAGCAGCGCTTTAGCGGGATCGCGGGAGCAGTTCTTC.

In this sample, this clonotype turned up a few times. The chain links TRBV4-1 to TRBJ2-3; 7 nucleotides agree with TRBD2. The CDR3 length is 17 residues. CDR1 and CDR2 (germline): MGHRA, YSYEKL. The trim removed 1 base at V and 5 bases at J, leaving 12 bases unmatched. The CDR3 is CASSQVGGRARGDTQYF. CDR3 sequence (DNA): TGCGCCAGCAGCCAAGTAGGAGGGAGGGCGCGGGGAGATACGCAGTATTTT.

This clonotype showed up many times. The chain recombines TRBV11-2 with TRBJ1-1, with D uncertain. Trimming pared 1 base from V and 1 base from J, leaving 19 bases between. This CDR3 region has 18 residues. Per germline, CDR1 SGHAT and CDR2 FQNNGV. CDR3 sequence: CASSLVGPPEGANTEAFF. CDR3 nucleotide sequence: TGTGCCAGCAGCTTAGTTGGGCCACCGGAGGGAGCGAACACTGAAGCTTTCTTT.

This clonotype was seen at least ten times. The chain is built from TRBV20-1 and TRBJ2-1; 7 bases line up with TRBD2. Germline V gene lookup returns CDR1 DFQATT and CDR2 SNEGSKA (reference sequence). Unmatched junction bases numbered 14, after V lost 6 bases and J lost 6 bases. CDR3 length: 15 amino acids. The chain's CDR3 is CSASYKRDWRNEQFF. CDR3 DNA sequence: TGCAGTGCCTCATATAAGCGGGACTGGCGCAATGAGCAGTTCTTC.

This clonotype was detected ten times or more. CDR3 DNA sequence: TGTGCCACCCTTGGGACTCGCACAGATACGCAGTATTTT. Translation gives CATLGTRTDTQYF. V is TRBV6-1 and J is TRBJ2-3; D is perhaps TRBD2 (6 bases). The CDR3 contains 13 residues. CDR1 is MNHNS and CDR2 is SASEGT in the germline V gene. The V and J ends lost 10 bases and 1 base respectively, with 12 bases between them.

There are many counts of this clonotype. The chain couples TRBV5-4 to TRBJ2-1; D gene ambiguous. V lost 0 bases and J 10 bases, leaving 8 bases between the germline ends. Germline V gene data show CDR1 as SGHNT and CDR2 as YYREEE (reference sequence). CDR3 length equals 12 residues. Here the CDR3 reads CASSLARGEQFF. The CDR3 DNA reads as TGTGCCAGCAGCTTGGCCCGAGGAGAGCAGTTCTTC.

This clonotype was picked up a small number of times. The genes are TRBV6-6 and TRBJ1-6, with a possible D match to TRBD1 (5 bases). This CDR3 has 14 residues. The V gene lost 8 bases and the J gene lost 6 bases, with 14 bases spanning the gap. Germline values: CDR1 MNHNY, CDR2 SVGAGI (reference sequence). CDR3 coding DNA: TGTGCCAGCGGGGAGGGGCGGGGTAATTCACCCCTCCACTTT. Protein sequence: CASGEGRGNSPLHF.

This clonotype has at least ten counts. The chain couples TRBV12-3 or TRBV12-4 to TRBJ2-1, with 14 positions matching TRBD2. After removal of 6 bases from V and 15 bases from J, the junction contained 13 bases not matched to a gene. CDR3 length equals 15 residues. The CDR3 spells CASSRGTSGSQYRFF. DNA of the CDR3: TGTGCCAGCAGCCGCGGGACTAGCGGGAGTCAGTATCGGTTCTTC.

This clonotype has ten or more counts. The rearrangement joins TRBV3-1 to TRBJ1-1; 9 nucleotides agree with TRBD1. This CDR3 comprises 14 residues. Trimming took 7 bases from V and 3 from J; bases not matched to a gene: 6. Germline-derived CDR1 and CDR2 are LGHDT and YNNKEL (reference sequence). CDR3 protein: CASKPGQGHTEAFF. CDR3 nucleotides: TGTGCCAGCAAACCGGGACAGGGACACACTGAAGCTTTCTTT.

This clonotype occurred many times. This chain uses TRBV10-2 with TRBJ1-5; D unclear. The CDR3 contains 14 residues. In germline, CDR1 is WSHSY, CDR2 SAAADI. The V and J ends lost 10 bases and 0 bases respectively, with 13 bases between them. CDR3 region: CATTSSYSNQPQHF. CDR3 bases: TGCGCCACCACCTCCTCCTATAGCAATCAGCCCCAGCATTTT.

The CDR3 reads CSAASSAKFYEQFF. In nucleotides, the CDR3 is TGCAGTGCAGCCTCTAGCGCCAAGTTCTATGAGCAGTTCTTC. The rearrangement links TRBV20-1 to TRBJ2-1, with D possibly being TRBD2 (6 bases). This CDR3 has 14 amino acids. Trimming took 6 bases from V and 8 from J, leaving 20 bases between them. Germline V gives CDR1 DFQATT, CDR2 SNEGSKA (reference sequence).

This clonotype has a count of ten or more. The V gene is TRBV5-5, the J gene TRBJ1-1, with a weak D call TRBD1 (6 bases). Trimming pared 4 bases from V and 4 bases from J, leaving 17 bases between. Germline V gene lookup returns CDR1 SGHKS and CDR2 YYEKEE (reference sequence). The CDR3 contains 15 residues. CDR3 in DNA: TGTGCCAGCAGCCAGGGACACTTAATGGGCACTGAAGCTTTCTTT. It codes for CASSQGHLMGTEAFF.

This chain connects TRBV10-3 to TRBJ2-3; 9 nucleotides agree with TRBD2. This CDR3 is built from 14 residues. Trimming removed 7 bases from V and 8 bases from J; junction bases left unmatched: 10. Germline lookup yields CDR1 ENHRY and CDR2 SYGVKD. Here the CDR3 DNA reads TGTGCCATCAAAGGAGCGGGAGGAGGTAGTACGCAGTATTTT. Translated, it gives CAIKGAGGGSTQYF.

This clonotype has a handful of counts. This rearrangement joins TRBV5-1 to TRBJ2-3, with a possible D match to TRBD2 (6 bases). V was shortened by 4 bases and J by 1 base, with 13 bases between the two germline ends. This CDR3 comprises 15 residues. Germline assignment: CDR1 SGHRS and CDR2 YFSETQ. CDR3 loop: CASSAASARTDTQYF. CDR3 in DNA: TGCGCCAGCAGCGCCGCTAGCGCACGCACAGATACGCAGTATTTT.

This clonotype was seen at least ten times. The chain employs TRBV7-9 and TRBJ2-3; maybe TRBD2 (6 bases). The CDR3 is 14 amino acids. Per the germline V gene, CDR1 is SEHNR and CDR2 is FQNEAQ (reference sequence). Deletions cut 7 bases from V and 3 bases from J, with 14 bases between. The CDR3 region has the DNA TGTGCCAGCACTCCTCTTGGGGGGACAGATACGCAGTATTTT. It yields the protein CASTPLGGTDTQYF.

V gene TRBV6-6 combines with J gene TRBJ2-2; D perhaps matches TRBD2 (5 bases). Germline CDR1 is MNHNY and CDR2 is SVGAGI (reference sequence). The CDR3 runs to 13 residues. V lost 5 bases to trimming and J lost 4 bases, with 8 bases between them. The DNA for the CDR3 is TGTGCCAGCAGTGGGAGTAGCACCGGGGAGCTGTTTTTT. This gives the protein CASSGSSTGELFF.

The V call is TRBV20-1, the J call TRBJ1-5, with TRBD1 as a possible D gene (6 bases). Per germline, CDR1 DFQATT and CDR2 SNEGSKA (reference sequence). The CDR3 contains 15 residues. Trimming cost V 5 bases and J 3 bases, with 17 bases left between them. For the CDR3, the DNA is TGCAGTGCTTCGACGACAGGTGGGGTCAATCAGCCCCAGCATTTT. This translates into CSASTTGGVNQPQHF.